This T cell receptor (beta chain) originates from a study of early T cells in non-severe SARS-CoV-2 infection. The CDR3 loop spans 16 amino acids. Trimming took 0 bases from V and 2 from J; bases not matched to a gene: 4. Germline loops: CDR1 LNHNV, CDR2 YYDKDF (reference sequence). In the library, individual cDNA molecules carried attached unique molecular identifiers. MiXCR, run by TCRdb on the 5' RACE reads, gives a single entry per CDR3 protein. In the table there are tens of thousands of distinct CDR3 sequences, over 9.5% of which are singletons. This clonotype was picked up one time. The chain joins TRBV15 to TRBJ2-7; 10 nucleotides agree with TRBD2. The receptor's source is an adult who was a healthcare worker with PCR-confirmed SARS-CoV-2 infection or an uninfected control (not recorded which). Sequenced: whole blood. CDR3 in DNA: TGTGCCACCAGCAGAGATAAAACTAGCGGGACCTACGAGCAGTACTTC. As protein: CATSRDKTSGTYEQYF.